This T cell receptor beta chain is from a study of shared clonotypes between healthy human individuals. Method: immunoSEQ multiplex PCR; TCRdb's copy keeps in-frame clones and lacks some. The data show approximately 2,300,000 clones, with 85% to 95% seen just once and 0.37% held by the top ten. With 3 bases removed from V and 0 bases from J, the gap between germline ends came to 15 bases. CDR3 length: 16 amino acids. From germline, CDR1 is KGHSH and CDR2 LQKENI. This TCR was recovered from a man in his late teens or twenties in good health. Some clones in this sample may be carry-over from other donors' samples. The chain couples TRBV18 to TRBJ2-7; a possible D gene is TRBD1 (5 bases). The sample was naive CD4+ T cells from PBMCs. Subset: CD45RA+ positively selected. The chain's CDR3 is CASSPSPAGLSYEQYF. CDR3 nucleotide sequence: TGTGCCAGCTCACCCTCCCCGGCAGGGCTCTCCTACGAGCAGTACTTC. Looking up the rest from reference TRBV18 and TRBJ2-7 gives the full variable domain: NAGVMQNPRHLVRRRGQEARLRCSPMKGHSHVYWYRQLPEEGLKFMVYLQKENIIDESGMPKERFSAEFPKEGPSILRIQQVVRGDSAAYFCASSPSPAGLSYEQYFGPGTRLTVT.